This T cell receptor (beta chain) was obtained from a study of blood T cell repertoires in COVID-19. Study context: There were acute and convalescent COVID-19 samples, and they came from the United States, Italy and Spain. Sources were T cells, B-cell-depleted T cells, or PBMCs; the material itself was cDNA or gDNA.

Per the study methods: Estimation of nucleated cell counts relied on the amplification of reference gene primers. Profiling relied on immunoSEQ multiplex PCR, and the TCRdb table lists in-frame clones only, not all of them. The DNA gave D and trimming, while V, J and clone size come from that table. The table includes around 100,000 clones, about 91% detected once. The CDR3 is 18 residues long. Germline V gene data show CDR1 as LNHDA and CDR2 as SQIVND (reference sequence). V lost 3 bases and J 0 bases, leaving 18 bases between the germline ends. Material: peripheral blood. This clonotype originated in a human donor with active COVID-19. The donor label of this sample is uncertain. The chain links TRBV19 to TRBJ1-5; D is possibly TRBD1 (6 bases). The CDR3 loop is CASSMAEGGVYSNQPQHF. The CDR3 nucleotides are TGTGCCAGTAGTATGGCTGAGGGGGGGGTTTATAGCAATCAGCCCCAGCATTTT.